The 23 T cell receptor beta chains below were found in one sample sequenced in a study of OX40 agonist ivuxolimab in advanced cancers. Libraries came from the immunoSEQ multiplex PCR assay. In its TCRdb copy, this immuneACCESS table keeps in-frame sequences only and misses some clones. Where compared with another copy, unresolved V genes explain less than half of these, and the others have no known cause. The sample data list under 95,000 clones, and over 85% of these were observed just once. Of the sample, over 5% falls within the top ten clones. Sequencing was performed on CD4+ or CD8+ T cells sorted from blood, taken in a trial of the OX40 agonist ivuxolimab. Receptor source: an adult with an advanced solid tumor such as melanoma, head and neck, liver or kidney cancer.

This chain joins TRBV5-1 and TRBJ1-4, with TRBD1 matching 10 bases. The V gene's germline CDR1 is SGHRS and CDR2 YFSETQ. The CDR3 spans 15 residues. The trim removed 4 bases at V and 5 bases at J, leaving 5 bases unmatched. The DNA of the CDR3 is TGCGCCAGCAGCCCCCCGGGACAGGGGAATGAAAAACTGTTTTTT. This encodes CASSPPGQGNEKLFF.

Remarks on this clone: This specimen includes other DNA sequences encoding the same CDR3. This rearrangement joins TRBV11-2 to TRBJ2-2; D unresolved. There are 12 residues in the CDR3. Germline V gives CDR1 SGHAT, CDR2 FQNNGV. V was shortened by 3 bases and J by 4 bases, with 3 bases between the two germline ends. The chain's CDR3 is CASSFSTGELFF. CDR3 DNA sequence: TGTGCCAGCAGCTTCTCCACCGGGGAGCTGTTTTTT.

This rearrangement joins TRBV5-4 to TRBJ1-1; D is unresolved. This CDR3 is 15 amino acids long. The V gene's germline CDR1 is SGHNT and CDR2 YYREEE (reference sequence). V was pared by 4 bases and J by 0 bases, with 13 bases between. CDR3 DNA sequence: TGTGCCAGCAGCACTAAACCGACCGTGAACACTGAAGCTTTCTTT. The encoded protein is CASSTKPTVNTEAFF. The variable domain in full, completed from reference TRBV5-4 and TRBJ1-1, reads ETGVTQSPTHLIKTRGQQVTLRCSSQSGHNTVSWYQQALGQGPQFIFQYYREEENGRGNFPPRFSGLQFPNYSSELNVNALELDDSALYLCASSTKPTVNTEAFFGQGTRLTVV.

This chain joins TRBV27 and TRBJ2-5, with D tentatively TRBD2 (5 bases). Germline assignment: CDR1 MNHEY and CDR2 SMNVEV (reference sequence). V was pared by 0 bases and J by 5 bases, with 16 bases between. The CDR3 totals 16 residues. CDR3 nucleotide sequence: TGTGCCAGCAGTTTATCTTTGGGCACAACGGGGGAGACCCAGTACTTC. Translation: CASSLSLGTTGETQYF.

V usage is TRBV29-1 and J usage is TRBJ2-7; TRBD1 matches at 7 bases. CDR1 SQVTM and CDR2 ANQGSEA come from the germline V gene. Germline trimming cut 6 bases from V and 2 bases from J; bases unmatched to any gene: 7. This CDR3 is built from 13 residues. The CDR3 DNA reads TGCAGCGTGGAGTGGGACAGCGCCTACGAGCAGTACTTC. Translating it yields CSVEWDSAYEQYF.

The V and J genes are TRBV5-4 and TRBJ2-1; 8 positions match TRBD2. The CDR3 has 15 amino acids. Unmatched junction bases numbered 8, after V lost 1 base and J lost 8 bases. Germline lookup yields CDR1 SGHNT and CDR2 YYREEE (reference sequence). The CDR3 DNA sequence: TGTGCCAGCAGCTTGTCTACGGGAGGGTTGGATGAGCAGTTCTTC. Protein sequence: CASSLSTGGLDEQFF. The variable domain in full, with the rest retrieved from reference TRBV5-4 and TRBJ2-1, is ETGVTQSPTHLIKTRGQQVTLRCSSQSGHNTVSWYQQALGQGPQFIFQYYREEENGRGNFPPRFSGLQFPNYSSELNVNALELDDSALYLCASSLSTGGLDEQFFGPGTRLTVL.

Only one count was recorded for this clone. This chain connects TRBV15 to TRBJ2-4; D is perhaps TRBD2 (5 bases). Trimming took off 0 bases at V and 3 bases at J, with 12 bases between the two ends. CDR1 is LNHNV, CDR2 YYDKDF, per germline (reference sequence). The CDR3 consists of 16 residues. CDR3 protein: CATSRDRGAVKNIQYF. The CDR3 DNA is TGTGCCACCAGCAGAGACCGGGGTGCTGTCAAAAACATTCAGTACTTC.

The table lists this clone with a few counts. The chain uses TRBV10-2 and TRBJ1-6; D call uncertain. Germline V gene sequence: CDR1 WSHSY, CDR2 SAAADI. Trimming shortened V by 3 bases and J by 7 bases, and 1 base separated the two germline ends. This CDR3 has 11 amino acids. The CDR3 loop reads CASSENSPLHF. The CDR3 region has the DNA TGCGCCAGCAGTGAAAATTCACCCCTCCACTTT.

The chain uses TRBV10-3 and TRBJ2-3, with a tentative D call TRBD2 (6 bases). The germline CDR1 and CDR2 sequences are ENHRY and SYGVKD. CDR3 size: 13 residues. Deletions cut 4 bases from V and 6 bases from J, with 11 bases between. CDR3 in amino acids: CAISGRDSDTQYF. The CDR3 DNA follows: TGTGCCATCAGTGGTCGGGACTCCGATACGCAGTATTTT.

In DNA, the CDR3 is TGTGCCAGCAGCCCCGAACAGACAGGGTCCGAGCAGTACTTC. The encoded protein is CASSPEQTGSEQYF. V usage is TRBV14 and J usage is TRBJ2-7, with 7 bases aligning to TRBD1. V was pared by 4 bases and J by 6 bases, with 9 bases of the junction left unmatched. Germline CDR1 reads SGHDN; CDR2 reads FVKESK. The CDR3 totals 14 residues.

This clone was seen more than once but under ten times. The rearrangement joins TRBV19 to TRBJ1-5; 7 bases fit TRBD1. V lost 4 bases to trimming and J lost 7 bases; unmatched junction nucleotides: 4. This CDR3 spans 13 amino acids. Germline loops: CDR1 LNHDA, CDR2 SQIVND (reference sequence). CDR3 region: CASSTTGYQPQHF. The CDR3 bases are TGTGCCAGTAGTACGACAGGGTACCAGCCCCAGCATTTT.

This clone was seen only once. V and J are TRBV14 and TRBJ2-3; D tentatively fits TRBD1 or TRBD2 (5 bases each). Germline V lookup: CDR1 SGHDN, CDR2 FVKESK. The CDR3 is 17 amino acids. The germline V and J ends were trimmed by 4 bases and 2 bases, with 19 bases remaining between them. CDR3 amino acids: CASSPGLRDHYTDTQYF. As DNA, the CDR3 is TGTGCCAGCAGCCCGGGCCTCCGGGACCACTACACAGATACGCAGTATTTT. The variable domain in full, completed from reference TRBV14 and TRBJ2-3, reads EAGVTQFPSHSVIEKGQTVTLRCDPISGHDNLYWYRRVMGKEIKFLLHFVKESKQDESGMPNNRFLAERTGGTYSTLKVQPAELEDSGVYFCASSPGLRDHYTDTQYFGPGTRLTVL.

The table lists this clone with a count of one. The CDR3 spells CASSLSLVGQPYGYTF. The DNA of the CDR3 is TGTGCCAGCAGCTTATCCCTCGTAGGACAGCCCTATGGCTACACCTTC. The rearrangement joins TRBV7-9 to TRBJ1-2, with a tentative D call TRBD1 (6 bases). Trimming left V 2 bases short and J 4 bases short, with 17 bases between. Germline V CDR1 and CDR2: SEHNR, FQNEAQ (reference sequence). CDR3 length: 16 residues.

The chain has TRBV27 and TRBJ1-1; D uncertain. The CDR3 contains 14 residues. Trimming stripped 2 bases from V and 0 bases from J, with 7 bases between. From germline, CDR1 is MNHEY and CDR2 SMNVEV (reference sequence). In nucleotides, the CDR3 is TGTGCCAGCAGTTTAGCGGGCATGAACACTGAAGCTTTCTTT. This codes for CASSLAGMNTEAFF.

V usage is TRBV28 and J usage is TRBJ1-1; possibly TRBD1 for D (5 bases). With 3 bases removed from V and 5 bases from J, the gap between germline ends came to 19 bases. CDR1 is MDHEN and CDR2 is SYDVKM in the germline V gene. This CDR3 spans 16 amino acids. The CDR3 is CASSFYREGRKTEAFF. The CDR3 DNA is TGTGCCAGCAGTTTTTATAGAGAGGGGCGTAAAACTGAAGCTTTCTTT.

The chain combines TRBV27 with TRBJ2-2; the D is unclear. Germline V CDR1 and CDR2: MNHEY, SMNVEV (reference sequence). V lost 2 bases and J lost 7, with 11 bases in between. This CDR3 has 14 amino acids. The CDR3 here is CASSLRAGLGELFF. The CDR3, as DNA: TGTGCCAGCAGTTTAAGGGCCGGCCTCGGGGAGCTGTTTTTT.

This chain joins TRBV6-1 and TRBJ2-3; D gene ambiguous. Germline V gene lookup returns CDR1 MNHNS and CDR2 SASEGT. With 1 base removed from V and 7 bases from J, the gap between germline ends came to 9 bases. The CDR3 consists of 13 residues. CDR3: CASSEGLGHTQYF. The DNA of the CDR3 is TGTGCCAGCAGTGAAGGGCTAGGTCATACGCAGTATTTT.

The chain couples TRBV6-1 to TRBJ2-7; tentatively, D is TRBD1 (7 bases). The CDR3 extends over 13 amino acids. Trimming cost V 8 bases and J 2 bases, with 13 bases left between them. CDR1 MNHNS and CDR2 SASEGT come from the germline V gene. CDR3 coding DNA: TGTGCCAGCTCTAGCAGGGGGGCCTACGAGCAGTACTTC. It specifies CASSSRGAYEQYF.

The chain links TRBV4-1 to TRBJ1-5; the match to TRBD1 covers 7 bases. This CDR3 is built from 16 residues. V lost 1 base to trimming and J lost 3 bases; unmatched junction nucleotides: 6. Germline values: CDR1 MGHRA, CDR2 YSYEKL. CDR3 in amino acids: CASSQVEGAPNQPQHF. DNA for the CDR3: TGCGCCAGCAGCCAAGTCGAGGGGGCCCCCAATCAGCCCCAGCATTTT.

The V and J genes are TRBV5-6 and TRBJ1-5; no reliable D call. CDR1 and CDR2 (germline): SGHDT, YYEEEE. The CDR3 totals 15 residues. Trimming removed 0 bases at V and 0 bases at J, with 7 bases between. CDR3: CASSLGGVSNQPQHF. The CDR3, as DNA: TGTGCCAGCAGCTTGGGCGGGGTTAGCAATCAGCCCCAGCATTTT. Full variable domain (missing parts from reference TRBV5-6 and TRBJ1-5): DAGVTQSPTHLIKTRGQQVTLRCSPKSGHDTVSWYQQALGQGPQFIFQYYEEEERQRGNFPDRFSGHQFPNYSSELNVNALLLGDSALYLCASSLGGVSNQPQHFGDGTRLSIL.

This clone has a single count. This chain joins TRBV18 and TRBJ1-5; D remains unclear. V gave up 3 bases and J gave up 7 bases, with 10 bases separating them. The CDR3 length is 13 residues. The germline CDR1 and CDR2 sequences are KGHSH and LQKENI. In DNA, the CDR3 is TGTGCCAGCTCACCGAACCCCGCCCAGCCCCAGCATTTT. Its translation is CASSPNPAQPQHF.

This rearrangement joins TRBV7-2 to TRBJ2-1, with D perhaps matching TRBD2 (7 bases). Germline CDR1 and CDR2: SGHTA and FQGNSA. The V end was cut by 1 base, the J end by 9 bases, with 13 bases between. CDR3 size: 14 residues. CDR3 sequence (DNA): TGTGCCAGCAGCTTAGACTTGAGGGGGGGTGAGCAGTTCTTC. Encoded protein: CASSLDLRGGEQFF.

The chain has TRBV27 and TRBJ2-4; possibly TRBD2 for D (5 bases). Germline V gives CDR1 MNHEY, CDR2 SMNVEV (reference sequence). CDR3 length equals 13 residues. The V and J ends lost 2 bases and 9 bases respectively, with 11 bases between them. The DNA of the CDR3 is TGTGCCAGCAGTTTAGGTCTAGGGAGCATTCAGTACTTC. Translated: CASSLGLGSIQYF.